This TCR beta chain was documented in a study of blood T cell repertoires in COVID-19. Sequenced by immunoSEQ multiplex PCR; TCRdb stores in-frame clones only, minus some. The sample has 110,000 to 150,000 clones; approximately 80% are singletons. Looked up from germline, CDR1 is LGHDT and CDR2 is YNNKEL (reference sequence). The V end was cut by 5 bases, the J end by 0 bases, with 11 bases between. The CDR3 runs 16 residues. Sample: PBMCs or T cells enriched from blood (not recorded which). The chain has TRBV3-1 (or the pseudogene TRBV3-2) and TRBJ2-6; perhaps TRBD1 as D (6 bases). This sequence originates from a woman in her forties or fifties who had recovered from COVID-19. In nucleotides, the CDR3 is TGTGCCAGCAGCGGGACACCTTACTCTGGGGCCAACGTCCTGACTTTC. Translated: CASSGTPYSGANVLTF.